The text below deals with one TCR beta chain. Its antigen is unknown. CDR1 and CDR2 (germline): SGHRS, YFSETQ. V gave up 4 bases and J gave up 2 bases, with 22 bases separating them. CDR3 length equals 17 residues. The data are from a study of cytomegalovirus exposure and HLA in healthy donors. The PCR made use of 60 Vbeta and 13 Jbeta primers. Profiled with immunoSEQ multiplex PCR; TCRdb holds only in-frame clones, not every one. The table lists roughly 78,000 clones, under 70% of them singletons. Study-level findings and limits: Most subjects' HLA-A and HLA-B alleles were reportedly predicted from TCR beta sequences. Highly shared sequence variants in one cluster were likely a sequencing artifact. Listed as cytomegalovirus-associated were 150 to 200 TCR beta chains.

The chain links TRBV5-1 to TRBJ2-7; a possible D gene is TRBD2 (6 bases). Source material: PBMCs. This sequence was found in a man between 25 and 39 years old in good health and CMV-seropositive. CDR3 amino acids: CASSRFSGTYSAYEQYF. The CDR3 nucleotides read TGCGCCAGCAGCCGATTCTCTGGGACTTACTCGGCCTACGAGCAGTACTTC.